These 12 T cell receptor beta chains share one sample of origin, sequenced in a study of cytomegalovirus exposure and HLA in healthy donors. PCR employed 60 Vbeta and 13 Jbeta primers. Libraries were prepared by immunoSEQ multiplex PCR; TCRdb keeps only in-frame clonotypes and omits some of them. The sample includes some 120,000 clones, roughly 15% seen only once; the top ten take around 2.6%. Material: PBMCs. The receptors shown here come from a female donor in good health and CMV-seropositive.

In this sample, this clone turned up a few times. The CDR3 nucleotides are TGTGCCAGCGGACTCTACGAGCAGTACTTC. It specifies CASGLYEQYF. The chain employs TRBV2 and TRBJ2-7; a possible D gene is TRBD2 (5 bases). There are 10 residues in the CDR3. Germline V gene data show CDR1 as SNHLY and CDR2 as FYNNEI. The V and J ends lost 8 bases and 3 bases respectively, with 5 bases between them. Supplemented by reference TRBV2 and TRBJ2-7, the full variable domain reads EPEVTQTPSHQVTQMGQEVILRCVPISNHLYFYWYRQILGQKVEFLVSFYNNEISEKSEIFDDQFSVERPDGSNFTLKIRSTKLEDSAMYFCASGLYEQYFGPGTRLTVT.

J is TRBJ2-2 and V is TRBV10-3; 7 bases map to TRBD1. V shed 3 bases and J 0 bases; nucleotides not matched to a gene: 10. This CDR3 contains 18 residues. Germline V gives CDR1 ENHRY, CDR2 SYGVKD. The CDR3 DNA reads as TGTGCCATCAGTGATCTATGGACAGGTCCTTCGAACACCGGGGAGCTGTTTTTT. Translated, it gives CAISDLWTGPSNTGELFF.

This clone turned up a few times. CDR3 nucleotides: TGCGCCAGCAGCTTGGCCTCCCCGGACTCCCGGGCCTACGAGCAGTACTTC. As protein: CASSLASPDSRAYEQYF. This chain uses TRBV5-1 with TRBJ2-7; a weak D match, TRBD2 (5 bases). The CDR3 has 17 amino acids. Trimming shortened V by 0 bases and J by 2 bases, and 18 bases separated the two germline ends. From germline, CDR1 is SGHRS and CDR2 YFSETQ.

This clone was seen a few times. The chain carries TRBV29-1 and TRBJ2-1; 9 bases are shared with TRBD2. The CDR3 spans 17 residues. V lost 3 bases, J lost 4 bases, and 13 bases stayed unmatched. CDR1 is SQVTM and CDR2 is ANQGSEA in the germline V gene. This chain's CDR3 is CSVEGSGRPLGYNEQFF. The CDR3 region has the DNA TGCAGCGTTGAGGGTAGCGGGAGACCCTTGGGATACAATGAGCAGTTCTTC.

This clone was observed a handful of times. The chain recombines TRBV2 with TRBJ2-1, with 9 bases aligning to TRBD2. The germline CDR1 and CDR2 sequences are SNHLY and FYNNEI. The CDR3 length is 14 residues. V shed 5 bases, J shed 4 bases, and the junction held 3 bases outside the gene matches. The CDR3 spells CASSRTSVYNEQFF. The CDR3 nucleotides are TGTGCCAGCAGTAGGACTAGCGTTTACAATGAGCAGTTCTTC.

This clone was detected only a few times. The chain uses TRBV27 and TRBJ1-1; D is ambiguous. Germline CDR1 and CDR2: MNHEY and SMNVEV (reference sequence). The CDR3 extends over 13 amino acids. The V end was cut by 7 bases, the J end by 4 bases, with 13 bases between. The CDR3 sequence is CASTVGLGTEAFF. In DNA form, the CDR3 reads TGTGCCAGCACCGTCGGGTTGGGCACTGAAGCTTTCTTT.

The chain recombines TRBV7-2 with TRBJ2-6; D might be TRBD2 (5 bases). Looked up from germline, CDR1 is SGHTA and CDR2 is FQGNSA. The CDR3 totals 15 residues. V was trimmed by 1 base and J by 13 bases, leaving 17 bases between them. The CDR3 here is CASSLGIGLKRVLTF. Written as DNA, the CDR3 is TGTGCCAGCAGCTTAGGAATAGGGCTGAAGCGGGTCCTGACTTTC.

The rearrangement joins TRBV6-5 to TRBJ2-1, with 10 bases that match TRBD1. J lost 5 bases, V lost 1 base, and 5 bases had no gene match. The CDR3 is 16 amino acids. The germline gives CDR1 MNHEY, CDR2 SVGAGI. The CDR3 DNA reads TGTGCCAGCAGTTACTATAGGACAGGGGGGGACAATGAGCAGTTCTTC. This encodes CASSYYRTGGDNEQFF.

The chain has TRBV5-1 and TRBJ2-4, with TRBD2 matching over 12 bases. Looked up from germline, CDR1 is SGHRS and CDR2 is YFSETQ. Germline trimming cut 2 bases from V and 7 bases from J; bases unmatched to any gene: 4. The CDR3 extends over 15 amino acids. CDR3 nucleotide sequence: TGCGCCAGCAGCTTTACTAGCGGGGGGCGGAACATTCAGTACTTC. This gives the protein CASSFTSGGRNIQYF. Variable domain in full (rest from reference TRBV5-1 and TRBJ2-4): KAGVTQTPRYLIKTRGQQVTLSCSPISGHRSVSWYQQTPGQGLQFLFEYFSETQRNKGNFPGRFSGRQFSNSRSEMNVSTLELGDSALYLCASSFTSGGRNIQYFGAGTRLSVL.

This clone turned up a few times. This sequence joins TRBV4-1 and TRBJ2-7; 10 bases align to TRBD2. Trimming at V came to 2 bases and at J to 2 bases, leaving 6 bases not matched to a gene. The CDR3 loop spans 16 amino acids. Germline CDR1 MGHRA, CDR2 YSYEKL. The CDR3 here is CASSQPSGSRTYEQYF. CDR3 sequence (DNA): TGCGCCAGCAGCCAACCTAGCGGGAGTAGGACCTACGAGCAGTACTTC.

Remarks on this clone: Other nucleotide sequences in the sample specify the same CDR3. The chain employs TRBV4-3 and TRBJ2-3; 11 bases agree with TRBD2. CDR1 and CDR2 (germline): LGHNA, YSLEER. The CDR3 has 16 residues. After removal of 3 bases from V and 1 base from J, the junction contained 3 bases not matched to a gene. CDR3 sequence (DNA): TGCGCCAGCAGCCACAAACTAGCGGGAGGCACAGATACGCAGTATTTT. Protein product: CASSHKLAGGTDTQYF.

This clone was counted between two and nine times. The rearrangement uses TRBV2 and TRBJ1-5; 8 bases are a match to TRBD1. Germline lookup yields CDR1 SNHLY and CDR2 FYNNEI. Unmatched junction bases numbered 3, after V lost 3 bases and J lost 5 bases. The CDR3 totals 14 residues. CDR3 sequence (DNA): TGTGCCAGCAGTGACCGGACAGGGCATCAGCCCCAGCATTTT. Protein: CASSDRTGHQPQHF.